This T cell receptor beta chain was identified during a study of blood T cell repertoires in COVID-19. Study summary: Samples of COVID-19 (acute and convalescent) were obtained from the United States, Italy and Spain. Sources were T cells, B-cell-depleted T cells, or PBMCs; the material itself was cDNA or gDNA.

Looked up from germline, CDR1 is KGHSH and CDR2 is LQKENI. Trimming took 6 bases from V and 1 from J, leaving 12 bases between them. The CDR3 runs to 14 residues. In the original analysis: Researchers report that nucleated cell counts were estimated from reference gene primer amplification. TCRdb's table, derived via immunoSEQ multiplex PCR, lists solely in-frame clones and lacks some. From that table come the V and J calls and clone size; the DNA was used to work out D and trimming. In the table there are 150,000 to 200,000 clones, roughly 80% of which are singletons. The material sequenced was peripheral blood. The chain recombines TRBV18 with TRBJ1-1, with D perhaps matching TRBD1 (6 bases). This clonotype was sampled from a man aged 55-75 years with active or convalescent COVID-19. The CDR3 nucleotides are TGTGCCAGCTCGTCCAGGGGCAAGAACACTGAAGCTTTCTTT. This gives the protein CASSSRGKNTEAFF.